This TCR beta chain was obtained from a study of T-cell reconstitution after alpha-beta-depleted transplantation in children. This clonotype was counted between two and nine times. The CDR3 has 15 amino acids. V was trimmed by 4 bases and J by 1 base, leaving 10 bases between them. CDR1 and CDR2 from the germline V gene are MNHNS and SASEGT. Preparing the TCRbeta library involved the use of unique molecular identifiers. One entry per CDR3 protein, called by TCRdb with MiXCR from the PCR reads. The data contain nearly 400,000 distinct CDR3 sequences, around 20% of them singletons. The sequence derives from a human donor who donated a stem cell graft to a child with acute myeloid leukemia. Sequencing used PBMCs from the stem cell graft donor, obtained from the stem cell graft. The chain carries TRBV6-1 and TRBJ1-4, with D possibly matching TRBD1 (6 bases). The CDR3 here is CASSAGQRTNEKLFF. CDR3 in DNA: TGTGCCAGCAGTGCCGGACAGAGAACTAATGAAAAACTGTTTTTT.